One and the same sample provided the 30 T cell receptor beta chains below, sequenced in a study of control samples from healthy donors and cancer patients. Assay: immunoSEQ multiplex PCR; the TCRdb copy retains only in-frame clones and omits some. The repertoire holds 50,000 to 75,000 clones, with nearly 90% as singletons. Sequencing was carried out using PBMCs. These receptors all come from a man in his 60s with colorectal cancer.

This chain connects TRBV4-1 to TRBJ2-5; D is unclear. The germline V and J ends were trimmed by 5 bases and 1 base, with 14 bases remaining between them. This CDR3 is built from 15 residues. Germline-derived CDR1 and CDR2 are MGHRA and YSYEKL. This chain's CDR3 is CASSSGWGGQETQYF. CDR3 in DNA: TGCGCCAGCAGCTCCGGTTGGGGTGGCCAAGAGACCCAGTACTTC.

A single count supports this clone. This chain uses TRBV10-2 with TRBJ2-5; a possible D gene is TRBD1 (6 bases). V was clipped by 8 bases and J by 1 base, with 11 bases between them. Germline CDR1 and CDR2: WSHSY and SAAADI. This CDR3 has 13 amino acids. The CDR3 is CASGTTGQETQYF. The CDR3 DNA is TGCGCCAGCGGTACGACAGGCCAAGAGACCCAGTACTTC.

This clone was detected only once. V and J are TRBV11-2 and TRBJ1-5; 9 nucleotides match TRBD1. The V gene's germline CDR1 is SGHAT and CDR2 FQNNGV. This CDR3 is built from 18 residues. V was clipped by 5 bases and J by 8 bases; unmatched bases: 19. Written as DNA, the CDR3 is TGTGCCAGCAGCCCCGGGAGGGCGGGACAGGGCTCAGGTGAGCCCCAGCATTTT. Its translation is CASSPGRAGQGSGEPQHF.

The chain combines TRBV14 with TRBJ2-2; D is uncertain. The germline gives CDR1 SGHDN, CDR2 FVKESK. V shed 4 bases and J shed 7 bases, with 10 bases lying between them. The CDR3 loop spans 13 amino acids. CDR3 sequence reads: CASSLQAVGELFF. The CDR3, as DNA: TGTGCCAGCAGCCTCCAGGCCGTCGGGGAGCTGTTTTTT.

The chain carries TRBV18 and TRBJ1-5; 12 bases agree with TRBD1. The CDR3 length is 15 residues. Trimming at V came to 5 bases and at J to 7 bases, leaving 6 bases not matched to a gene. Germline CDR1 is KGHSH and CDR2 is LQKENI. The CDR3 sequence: CASSTGTGGGQPQHF. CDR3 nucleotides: TGTGCCAGCTCAACCGGGACAGGGGGCGGGCAGCCCCAGCATTTT.

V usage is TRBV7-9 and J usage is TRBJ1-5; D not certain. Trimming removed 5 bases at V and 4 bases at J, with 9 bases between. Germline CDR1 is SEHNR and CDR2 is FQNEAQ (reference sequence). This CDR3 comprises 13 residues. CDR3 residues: CASSPAGNQPQHF. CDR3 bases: TGTGCCAGCAGCCCGGCCGGGAATCAGCCCCAGCATTTT.

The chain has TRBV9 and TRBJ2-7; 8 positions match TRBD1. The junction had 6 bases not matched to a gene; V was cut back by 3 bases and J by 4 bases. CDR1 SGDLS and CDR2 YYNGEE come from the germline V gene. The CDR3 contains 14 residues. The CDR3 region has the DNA TGTGCCAGCAGCGGCGGGACAGGTCCTTACGAGCAGTACTTC. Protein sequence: CASSGGTGPYEQYF.

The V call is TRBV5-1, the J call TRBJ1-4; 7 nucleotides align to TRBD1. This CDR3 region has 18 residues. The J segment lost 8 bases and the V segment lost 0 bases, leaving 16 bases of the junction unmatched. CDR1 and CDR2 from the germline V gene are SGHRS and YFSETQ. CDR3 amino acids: CASSLVPPRDREREKLFF. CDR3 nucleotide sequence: TGCGCCAGCAGCTTGGTCCCCCCACGAGACAGGGAGCGCGAAAAACTGTTTTTT.

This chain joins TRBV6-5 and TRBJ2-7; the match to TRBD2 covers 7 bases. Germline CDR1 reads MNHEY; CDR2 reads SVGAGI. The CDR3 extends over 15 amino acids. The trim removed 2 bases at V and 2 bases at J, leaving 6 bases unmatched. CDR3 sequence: CASSYLFAGAYEQYF. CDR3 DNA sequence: TGTGCCAGCAGTTACCTCTTTGCGGGGGCCTACGAGCAGTACTTC.

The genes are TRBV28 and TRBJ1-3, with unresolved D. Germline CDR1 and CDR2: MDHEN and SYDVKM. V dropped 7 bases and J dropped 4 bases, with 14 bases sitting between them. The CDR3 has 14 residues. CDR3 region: CASKTTRAGNTIYF. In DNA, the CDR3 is TGTGCCAGCAAGACGACTCGGGCGGGAAACACCATATATTTT.

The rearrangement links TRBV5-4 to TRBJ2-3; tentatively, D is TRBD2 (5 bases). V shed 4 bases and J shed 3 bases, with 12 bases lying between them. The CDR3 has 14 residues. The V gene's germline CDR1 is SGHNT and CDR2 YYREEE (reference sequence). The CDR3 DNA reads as TGTGCCAGCAGCCGGGAAGGAGTAACAGATACGCAGTATTTT. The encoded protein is CASSREGVTDTQYF.

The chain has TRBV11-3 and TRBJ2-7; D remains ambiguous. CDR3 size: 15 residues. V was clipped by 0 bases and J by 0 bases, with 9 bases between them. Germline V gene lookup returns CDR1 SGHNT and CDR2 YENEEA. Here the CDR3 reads CASSLERSDSYEQYF. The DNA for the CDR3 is TGTGCCAGCAGCTTAGAAAGGTCCGACTCCTACGAGCAGTACTTC.

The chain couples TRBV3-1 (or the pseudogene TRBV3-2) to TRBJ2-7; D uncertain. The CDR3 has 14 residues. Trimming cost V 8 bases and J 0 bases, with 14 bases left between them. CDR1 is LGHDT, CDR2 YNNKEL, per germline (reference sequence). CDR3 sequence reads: CASGLPGSSYEQYF. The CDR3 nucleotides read TGTGCCAGCGGTCTGCCCGGAAGCTCCTACGAGCAGTACTTC.

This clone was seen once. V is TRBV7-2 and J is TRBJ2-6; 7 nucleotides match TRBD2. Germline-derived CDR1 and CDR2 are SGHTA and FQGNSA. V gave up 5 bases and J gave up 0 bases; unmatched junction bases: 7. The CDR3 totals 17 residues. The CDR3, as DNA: TGTGCCAGCAGCCCACGCCCGGGGGGCTCTGGGGCCAACGTCCTGACTTTC. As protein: CASSPRPGGSGANVLTF.

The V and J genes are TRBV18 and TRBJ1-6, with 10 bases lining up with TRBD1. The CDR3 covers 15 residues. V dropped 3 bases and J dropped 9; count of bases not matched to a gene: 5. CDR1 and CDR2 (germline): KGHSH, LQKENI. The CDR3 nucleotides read TGTGCCAGCTCACCCGGACAGGGGGATTTTTCACCCCTCCACTTT. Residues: CASSPGQGDFSPLHF.

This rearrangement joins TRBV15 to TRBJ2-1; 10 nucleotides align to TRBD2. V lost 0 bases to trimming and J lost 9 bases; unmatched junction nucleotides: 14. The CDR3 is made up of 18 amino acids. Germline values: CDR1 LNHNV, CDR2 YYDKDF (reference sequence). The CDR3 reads CATSRDEALTSGVVEQFF. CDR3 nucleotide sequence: TGTGCCACCAGCAGAGATGAGGCCTTAACTAGCGGGGTGGTTGAGCAGTTCTTC.

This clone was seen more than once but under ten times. The CDR3 DNA reads TGTGCCAGCAGTAGACGACAGGGGGTAGATACGCAGTATTTT. Translated: CASSRRQGVDTQYF. This rearrangement joins TRBV25-1 to TRBJ2-3; 9 bases are a match to TRBD1. Trimming at V came to 5 bases and at J to 5 bases, leaving 5 bases not matched to a gene. The length of the CDR3 is 14 residues. Germline-derived CDR1 and CDR2 are MGHDK and SYGVNS.

CDR3 DNA sequence: TGTGCCAGCAGTTTAAGGGGCGGGGGGGCTGGAAACACCATATATTTT. Its protein is CASSLRGGGAGNTIYF. The chain links TRBV27 to TRBJ1-3, with a possible D match to TRBD1 (5 bases). The V gene's germline CDR1 is MNHEY and CDR2 SMNVEV (reference sequence). The CDR3 is made up of 16 amino acids. The ends were cut back, 2 bases at V and 2 bases at J, with 13 bases in the middle.

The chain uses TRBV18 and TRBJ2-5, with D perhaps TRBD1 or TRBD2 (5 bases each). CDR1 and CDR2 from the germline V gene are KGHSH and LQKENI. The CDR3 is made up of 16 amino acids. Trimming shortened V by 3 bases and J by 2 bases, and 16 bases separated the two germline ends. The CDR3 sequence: CASSPFGARKQETQYF. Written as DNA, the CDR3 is TGTGCCAGCTCACCCTTCGGGGCCCGGAAACAAGAGACCCAGTACTTC.

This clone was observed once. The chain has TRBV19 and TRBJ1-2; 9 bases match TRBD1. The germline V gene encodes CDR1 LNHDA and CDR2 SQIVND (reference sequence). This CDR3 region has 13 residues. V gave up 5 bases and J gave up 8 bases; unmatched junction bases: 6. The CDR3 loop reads CASSVWTGAGYTF. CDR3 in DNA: TGTGCCAGTAGTGTCTGGACAGGGGCCGGCTACACCTTC.

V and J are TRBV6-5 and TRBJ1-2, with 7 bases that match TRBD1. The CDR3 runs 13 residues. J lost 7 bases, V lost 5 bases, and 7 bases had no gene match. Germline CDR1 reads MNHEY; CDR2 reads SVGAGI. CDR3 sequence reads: CASSLQQGFGYTF. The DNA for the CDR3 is TGTGCCAGCAGTCTTCAACAGGGGTTTGGCTACACCTTC.

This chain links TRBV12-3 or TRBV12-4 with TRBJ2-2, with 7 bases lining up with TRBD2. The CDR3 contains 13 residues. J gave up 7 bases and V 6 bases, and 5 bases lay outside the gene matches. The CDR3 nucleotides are TGTGCCAGCAGCAGTACTAGCGTCGGGGAGCTGTTTTTT. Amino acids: CASSSTSVGELFF.

This CDR3 is CASSIRQGGFDGYTF. The CDR3 coding sequence is TGCGCCAGCAGCATACGACAGGGGGGATTTGATGGCTACACCTTC. This chain connects TRBV5-1 to TRBJ1-2; 9 bases line up with TRBD1. The trim removed 4 bases at V and 6 bases at J, leaving 10 bases unmatched. The CDR3 totals 15 residues. The V gene's germline CDR1 is SGHRS and CDR2 YFSETQ.

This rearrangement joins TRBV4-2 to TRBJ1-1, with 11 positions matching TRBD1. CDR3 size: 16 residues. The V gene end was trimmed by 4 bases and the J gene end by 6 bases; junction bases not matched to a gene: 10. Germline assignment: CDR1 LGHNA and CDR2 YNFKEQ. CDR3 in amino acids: CASSRTDRGRWAEAFF. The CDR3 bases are TGTGCCAGCAGCCGGACGGACAGGGGGCGCTGGGCTGAAGCTTTCTTT.

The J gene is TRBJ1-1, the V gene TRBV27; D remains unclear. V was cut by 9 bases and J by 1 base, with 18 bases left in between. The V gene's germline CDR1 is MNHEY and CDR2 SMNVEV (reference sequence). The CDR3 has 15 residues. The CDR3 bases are TGTGCCAGTCCAGACGGTTACGGGGAGAACACTGAAGCTTTCTTT. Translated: CASPDGYGENTEAFF.

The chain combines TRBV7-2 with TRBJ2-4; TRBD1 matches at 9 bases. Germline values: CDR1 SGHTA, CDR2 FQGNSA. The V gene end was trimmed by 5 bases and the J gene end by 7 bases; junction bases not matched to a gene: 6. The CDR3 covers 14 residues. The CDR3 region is CASSPGQGRNIQYF. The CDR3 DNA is TGTGCCAGCAGCCCCGGACAGGGGCGGAACATTCAGTACTTC.

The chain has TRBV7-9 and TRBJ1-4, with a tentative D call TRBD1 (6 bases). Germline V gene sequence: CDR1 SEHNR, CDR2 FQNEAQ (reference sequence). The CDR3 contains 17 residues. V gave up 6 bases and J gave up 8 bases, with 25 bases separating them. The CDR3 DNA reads TGTGCCAGCAGTGTAGGTCAGTCGACAGGCAGCAAGGAAAAACTGTTTTTT. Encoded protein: CASSVGQSTGSKEKLFF.

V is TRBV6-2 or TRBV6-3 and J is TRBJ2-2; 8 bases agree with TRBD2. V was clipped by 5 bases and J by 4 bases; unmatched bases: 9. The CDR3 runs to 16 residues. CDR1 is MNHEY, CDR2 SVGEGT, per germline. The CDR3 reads CASSGPGLVSTGELFF. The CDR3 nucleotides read TGTGCCAGCAGTGGGCCGGGACTAGTGAGCACCGGGGAGCTGTTTTTT.

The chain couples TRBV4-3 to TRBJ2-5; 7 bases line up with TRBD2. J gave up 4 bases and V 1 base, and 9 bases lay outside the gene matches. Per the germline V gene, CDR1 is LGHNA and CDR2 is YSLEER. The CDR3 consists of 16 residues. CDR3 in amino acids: CASSQGEGTIPETQYF. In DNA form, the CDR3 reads TGCGCCAGCAGCCAAGGGGAGGGGACTATCCCAGAGACCCAGTACTTC.

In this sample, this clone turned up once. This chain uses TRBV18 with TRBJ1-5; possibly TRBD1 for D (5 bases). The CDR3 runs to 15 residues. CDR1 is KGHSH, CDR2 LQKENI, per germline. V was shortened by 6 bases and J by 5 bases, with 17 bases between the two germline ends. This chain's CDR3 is CASSARVREDQPQHF. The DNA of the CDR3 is TGTGCCAGCTCGGCGCGGGTCAGGGAAGATCAGCCCCAGCATTTT. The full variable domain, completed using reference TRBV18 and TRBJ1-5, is NAGVMQNPRHLVRRRGQEARLRCSPMKGHSHVYWYRQLPEEGLKFMVYLQKENIIDESGMPKERFSAEFPKEGPSILRIQQVVRGDSAAYFCASSARVREDQPQHFGDGTRLSIL.